These 11 T cell receptor beta chains originate from one sample sequenced in a study of CD8 T cells in ankylosing spondylitis (dated by TCRdb to between 2016 and 2019). Receptor libraries were prepared by 5' RACE. Sequencing was carried out with an Illumina HiSeq 2500. The public reads were quality trimmed at Q25 with fastp and then assembled into clones with MiXCR by TCRdb, keeping productive beta chains. A single entry per CDR3 protein holds the most common genes and DNA from its merged rows. The sample has roughly 250,000 distinct CDR3 sequences on record, around 7.8% of them singletons. About 6.8% of the sample comes from the top ten. Material: blood, either unsorted or a sorted T cell fraction (not recorded which). The receptors here all came from a male donor with ankylosing spondylitis or in good health (not recorded which).

This clonotype was observed at least ten times. The chain joins TRBV12-3 or TRBV12-4 to TRBJ2-5; D is unresolved. The CDR3 covers 14 residues. Trimming pared 1 base from V and 5 bases from J, leaving 11 bases between. CDR3 nucleotide sequence: TGTGCCAGCAGTTTAGGACTGCGCGGCGAGACCCAGTACTTC. Protein: CASSLGLRGETQYF.

As regards this clonotype: A much larger clone differs by one base, so this may be a read error. This rearrangement joins TRBV5-1 to TRBJ2-2, with D possibly TRBD1 on 6 matching bases. The CDR3 extends over 16 amino acids. Germline V gene data show CDR1 as SGHRS and CDR2 as YFSETQ. CDR3 in amino acids: CASSLRTGMNTGEPFF. DNA of the CDR3: TGCGCCAGCAGCCTTCGAACAGGGATGAACACCGGGGAGCCGTTTTTT.

This clonotype was counted between two and nine times. The V and J genes are TRBV5-1 and TRBJ2-7, with D unresolved. V lost 0 bases to trimming and J lost 3 bases, with 13 bases between them. CDR3 length: 15 amino acids. In germline, CDR1 is SGHRS, CDR2 YFSETQ. CDR3: CASSLEGRPYYEQYF. The CDR3 bases are TGCGCCAGCAGCTTGGAAGGAAGGCCTTACTACGAGCAGTACTTC.

In its sample, this clonotype was seen many times. This chain connects TRBV4-3 to TRBJ2-3; D uncertain. CDR3 length equals 13 residues. V lost 3 bases, J lost 5 bases, and 9 bases lay in between. Germline V gene data show CDR1 as LGHNA and CDR2 as YSLEER. The CDR3 DNA reads TGCGCCAGCAGCCATGAAAAGGTAGATACGCAGTATTTT. It specifies CASSHEKVDTQYF.

This clonotype was picked up a small number of times. The rearrangement joins TRBV12-3 or TRBV12-4 to TRBJ2-7; D uncertain. Deletions cut 1 base from V and 3 bases from J, with 10 bases between. This CDR3 comprises 14 residues. This CDR3 is CASSLGLGGYEQYF. The CDR3 DNA follows: TGTGCCAGCAGTTTAGGGCTTGGCGGCTACGAGCAGTACTTC.

This clonotype has at least ten counts. The chain links TRBV7-2 to TRBJ1-5; D remains unclear. The CDR3 length is 15 residues. Germline CDR1 reads SGHTA; CDR2 reads FQGNSA. V gave up 2 bases and J gave up 0 bases, with 8 bases separating them. The CDR3: CASSLYPASNQPQHF. The DNA for the CDR3 is TGTGCCAGCAGCTTATATCCGGCTAGCAATCAGCCCCAGCATTTT.

Ten or more counts support this clonotype. The chain is built from TRBV5-1 and TRBJ2-2; 7 nucleotides line up with TRBD1. CDR1 SGHRS and CDR2 YFSETQ come from the germline V gene. J was trimmed by 0 bases and V by 5 bases; bases with no gene match: 1. CDR3 size: 14 residues. The CDR3 reads CASRGTANTGELFF. The DNA for the CDR3 is TGCGCCAGCAGAGGGACAGCGAACACCGGGGAGCTGTTTTTT.

This clonotype occurred many times. The gene calls are TRBV12-3 or TRBV12-4 and TRBJ1-1, with D maybe TRBD1 (5 bases). The CDR3 has 14 amino acids. V lost 3 bases to trimming and J lost 4 bases, with 12 bases between them. In DNA, the CDR3 is TGTGCCAGCAGTTTGGGGGGGGTAGGCACTGAAGCTTTCTTT. It encodes CASSLGGVGTEAFF.

This clonotype was detected ten times or more. This sequence joins TRBV7-3 and TRBJ1-1; D perhaps matches TRBD1 (6 bases). This CDR3 is built from 15 residues. The V and J ends lost 5 bases and 4 bases respectively, with 17 bases between them. In germline, CDR1 is SGHTA, CDR2 FQGTGA. This CDR3 is CASSPTTGGSTEAFF. CDR3 DNA sequence: TGTGCCAGCAGCCCTACGACAGGTGGAAGCACTGAAGCTTTCTTT.

This clonotype was counted between two and nine times. V usage is TRBV30 and J usage is TRBJ2-3; 7 bases are shared with TRBD2. The V and J ends lost 1 base and 6 bases, in that order; junction bases with no gene match: 4. CDR1 is GTSNPN, CDR2 SVGIG, per germline (reference sequence). This CDR3 is built from 13 residues. The CDR3 DNA reads as TGTGCCTGGAGTGCGGGACTATCGGATACGCAGTATTTT. Protein: CAWSAGLSDTQYF. Looking up the rest from reference TRBV30 and TRBJ2-3 gives the full variable domain: SQTIHQWPATLVQPVGSPLSLECTVEGTSNPNLYWYRQAAGRGLQLLFYSVGIGQISSEVPQNLSASRPQDRQFILSSKKLLLSDSGFYLCAWSAGLSDTQYFGPGTRLTVL.

The chain uses TRBV11-2 and TRBJ2-7; TRBD2 matches at 9 bases. There are 12 residues in the CDR3. Per germline, CDR1 SGHAT and CDR2 FQNNGV. V was clipped by 7 bases and J by 7 bases; unmatched bases: 5. CDR3 bases: TGTGCCAGCACCCCAACTAGCGGGGAGCAGTACTTC. Translating it yields CASTPTSGEQYF. Combining the CDR3 with reference TRBV11-2 and TRBJ2-7 gives the whole variable domain EAGVAQSPRYKIIEKRQSVAFWCNPISGHATLYWYQQILGQGPKLLIQFQNNGVVDDSQLPKDRFSAERLKGVDSTLKIQPAKLEDSAVYLCASTPTSGEQYFGPGTRLTVT.